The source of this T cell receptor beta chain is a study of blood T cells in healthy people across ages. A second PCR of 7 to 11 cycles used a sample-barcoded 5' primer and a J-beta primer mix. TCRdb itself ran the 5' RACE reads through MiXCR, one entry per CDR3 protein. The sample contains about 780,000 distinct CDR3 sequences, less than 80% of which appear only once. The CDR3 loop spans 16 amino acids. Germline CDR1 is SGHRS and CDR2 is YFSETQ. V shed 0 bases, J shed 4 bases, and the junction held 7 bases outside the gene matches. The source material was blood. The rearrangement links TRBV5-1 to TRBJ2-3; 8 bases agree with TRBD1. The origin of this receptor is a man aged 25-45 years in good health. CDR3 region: CASSLEGRGQADTQYF. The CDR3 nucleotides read TGCGCCAGCAGCTTGGAAGGCAGGGGGCAGGCAGATACGCAGTATTTT.